This T cell receptor beta chain was recorded in a study of PD-L1 blockade in urothelial cancer. The overall study: Previous chemotherapy exposure amounted to 0 to 3 regimens for patients.

The germline gives CDR1 MNHEY, CDR2 SVGAGI. This CDR3 is 15 amino acids long. V was pared by 6 bases and J by 4 bases, with 17 bases between. What went into each PCR as a spike was synthetic TCR analog templates. The assay was immunoSEQ multiplex PCR, and TCRdb's table has in-frame clones only and misses some. The sample holds over 50,000 clones, 70% to 90% seen once. Patients presented with locally advanced or metastatic urothelial carcinoma. All patients handed over anywhere from 1 to 8 samples, pretreatment and on-treatment. J is TRBJ2-3 and V is TRBV6-5; TRBD2 might be the D (7 bases). The receptor was derived from a man in his fifties or sixties with urothelial cancer. The sample in question was PBMCs, obtained around atezolizumab (anti-PD-L1) treatment. The CDR3 nucleotides read TGTGCCAGCAGAGACGGGGGAGGGGGTGCAGATACGCAGTATTTT. Amino acid sequence: CASRDGGGGADTQYF.